This TCR beta chain appears in the sequencing data of a study of T cell responses to AZD1222 COVID-19 vaccine. Findings and limits, study-wide: White British ancestry dominated among donors, who included more females, and clonal diversity was possibly underestimated. Unmutated variant regions reportedly attract nearly half of all spike-specific TCRs. Repertoires were collected only later (after the peak T cell response had occurred).

For this clone: What it binds is unknown.

Profiled with immunoSEQ multiplex PCR; TCRdb holds only in-frame clones, not every one. The table lists about 210,000 clones, roughly 94% of them singletons, with around 1.7% in the top ten. There are 15 residues in the CDR3. Trimming pared 5 bases from V and 7 bases from J, leaving 20 bases between. Germline CDR1 LNHDA, CDR2 SQIVND (reference sequence). This sequence originates from an adult who received the MenACWY meningococcal vaccine as a control. Sequences were derived from peripheral blood, sampled 28 days after the second dose of the MenACWY control vaccine. J is TRBJ1-1 and V is TRBV19; TRBD1 might be the D (5 bases). CDR3 DNA sequence: TGTGCCAGTAGTGAGGGGTCCGGGACGCTCAGTGAAGCTTTCTTT. This translates into CASSEGSGTLSEAFF.